This T cell receptor beta chain was recorded in a study of early T cells in non-severe SARS-CoV-2 infection. Remarks on this clonotype: Antigen: not known.

Study-level points and caveats: There was a bias toward anti-spike CD8 responses in VDJdb matching, which missed private and CD4 specificities.

Per germline, CDR1 SGHTA and CDR2 FQGNSA. The CDR3 extends over 15 amino acids. The V end lost 3 bases, the J end lost 0 bases, and 12 bases lay between the germline ends. Tagging with unique molecular identifiers was applied to individual cDNA molecules. Using its own MiXCR run on the 5' RACE reads, TCRdb lists one record per CDR3 protein. The data show about 85,000 distinct CDR3 sequences, around 14% seen once. This clonotype was sampled from an adult who was a healthcare worker with PCR-confirmed SARS-CoV-2 infection or an uninfected control (not recorded which). Sequencing input: whole blood. V is TRBV7-2 and J is TRBJ2-7; maybe TRBD2 (7 bases). CDR3 bases: TGTGCCAGCAGCTTCAAGGGGGGGAGCTCCTACGAGCAGTACTTC. Its protein is CASSFKGGSSYEQYF.